The present TCR beta chain was sequenced within a study of post-analysis software for immune sequencing data. Germline CDR1 reads ENHRY; CDR2 reads SYGVKD. This CDR3 is built from 14 residues. cDNA libraries of TCR beta carried unique molecular identifiers. T cells numbering roughly 0.9 to 10 million yielded cDNA molecules that totaled about 500,000. TCRdb fed the PCR reads into MiXCR, producing one record per CDR3 protein. The sample lists a few hundred thousand distinct CDR3 sequences, 36% occurring once. Broader study findings: Normalized Chao1 diversity was significantly lower in multiple sclerosis patients than in controls. Relative to controls, patients had five TRBV segments at higher frequency, with TRBV5-6, TRBV5-1 and TRBV20-1 among these.

Details on this clonotype: Its antigen remains unknown. Being one base from a much bigger clone, this may be a read error.

This receptor was identified in a girl aged 10 to 17 with multiple sclerosis. The chain combines TRBV10-3 with TRBJ2-7; D tentatively fits TRBD1 or TRBD2 (5 bases each). Sequencing was done on a sample of blood. CDR3 bases: TGTGCCATCGGTGAGTCAGTCGGGACGGGCGAGCAGTACTTC. Translating it yields CAIGESVGTGEQYF.